Detailed here is one T cell receptor (beta chain). This clone was seen a handful of times. Its antigen is still unknown. No qualities accompany the bases; no much larger clone lies one base away. This entry belongs to a study of CD8+ T cells in alopecia areata listed by TCRdb under 2018. Study-wide context: To study T cell clonal expansion in alopecia areata, the researchers applied high-throughput TCRbeta sequencing to both the C3H/HeJ mouse model and human patients. Clonality in the scalp was compared among normal scalp (n=4), patchy alopecia areata scalp (n=8), and alopecia totalis/universalis scalp (n=8). RNA came from the PAXgene miRNA kit for fixed scalp, the miRNeasy kit for PBMCs, and the RNeasy kit for mouse skin. Amplification of TCRbeta CDR3 regions was done by immunoSEQ multiplex PCR using 35 Vbeta forward primers and 13 Jbeta reverse primers. Human TCRbeta sequencing covered scalp tissue and sorted CD4+ and CD8+ peripheral blood T cells from patchy and totalis/universalis alopecia areata patients and healthy controls. Study-level results and caveats: Lesional scalp, especially in alopecia totalis/universalis, showed higher clonality and more expanded CD8+ clones than normal scalp, suggesting antigenic drive. Unlike mouse skin, where gammadelta T cells dominate, normal human skin contains resident alphabeta T cells that get sequenced too, which complicates analysis of the scalp TCR repertoire. Shared TCR sequences between patients were less evident than in mice, which may be partly attributable to HLA diversity in the patient population.

The germline ends are 5 bases apart after V is trimmed by 5 bases and J by 0 bases. The CDR3 numbers 12 residues from cysteine through phenylalanine. Only the CDR3 portion is preserved as DNA: 36 bases, with reading frame beginning at the first base. In the germline V gene, CDR1 corresponds to MNHNS and CDR2 to SASEGT. Libraries were built with the immunoSEQ multiplex PCR assay. RNA was extracted from all samples and reverse transcribed into cDNA as template for TCR sequencing. First-strand cDNA was synthesized with SuperScript III using a 2:1 mix of oligo-dT and random hexamers. A synthetic immune receptor repertoire was used to measure amplification bias, and any remaining bias was corrected computationally. On the authors' methods: After raw reads were preprocessed to remove errors, the CDR3 was defined following IMGT conventions as running from the conserved cysteine to phenylalanine. Clonality was calculated as 1 minus Shannon entropy normalized by log2 of the number of productive unique TCRs. Scalp TCRbeta sequences were cross-referenced with sorted blood CD4 and CD8 repertoires so that the CD4 or CD8 identity of scalp clones could be inferred. TCRdb stores this immuneACCESS table with in-frame sequences only. Part of the clones is absent; in the studies checked, under half of the shortfall reflects unresolved V genes, and no reason is known for the rest. That table furnishes V, J and clone size, whereas the DNA furnished D and trimming. This sample holds over 3,500 clones; about two thirds were observed only once. The ten largest clones add up to around a fifth of the sample.

Scalp biopsies and blood samples were obtained from unaffected controls. Scalp biopsies from humans were placed right away in PAXgene tissue containers for fixation. Recombination connected TRBV6-1 to TRBJ2-7, with no D gene named confidently. Sequences were obtained from skin. This TCR was recovered from a human donor in good health. The CDR3 reads as follows: CASSTASYEQYF. The sequence in DNA is TGTGCCAGCAGTACGGCCTCCTACGAGCAGTACTTC.